The 5 T cell receptor beta chains presented below share a single source sample, sequenced in a study of blood T cell repertoires in COVID-19. Libraries were prepared by immunoSEQ multiplex PCR; TCRdb keeps only in-frame clonotypes and omits some of them. This repertoire shows around 13,000 clones, roughly 91% found once; its top ten account for over 8%. The sample consisted of peripheral blood. The source of these receptors is a human donor in a cohort sampled during active COVID-19.

The V and J genes are TRBV5-5 and TRBJ2-5, with D perhaps TRBD1 (6 bases). CDR3 size: 14 residues. CDR1 and CDR2 (germline): SGHKS, YYEKEE (reference sequence). Between the trimmed V and J ends, which lost 6 bases and 2 bases, there was a span of 14 bases. The DNA for the CDR3 is TGTGCCAGCAACAGAGGACAGCCGCAAGAGACCCAGTACTTC. The encoded protein is CASNRGQPQETQYF.

The chain is built from TRBV9 and TRBJ2-1, with 10 nucleotides matching TRBD2. With V trimmed by 1 base and J by 6 bases, 4 bases remained unmatched. The CDR3 has 15 amino acids. CDR1 is SGDLS, CDR2 YYNGEE, per germline. The CDR3 DNA sequence: TGTGCCAGCAGCGTAATACTAGCGGGGATCAATGAGCAGTTCTTC. Protein: CASSVILAGINEQFF. The full variable domain, rest sourced from reference TRBV9 and TRBJ2-1, is DSGVTQTPKHLITATGQRVTLRCSPRSGDLSVYWYQQSLDQGLQFLIQYYNGEERAKGNILERFSAQQFPDLHSELNLSSLELGDSALYFCASSVILAGINEQFFGPGTRLTVL.

The V gene is TRBV4-3, the J gene TRBJ2-2; 9 bases line up with TRBD1. The CDR3 runs to 17 residues. CDR1 and CDR2 from the germline V gene are LGHNA and YSLEER. V shed 1 base, J shed 4 bases, and the junction held 7 bases outside the gene matches. The CDR3 protein is CASSQATGGAGTGELFF. The CDR3 DNA reads as TGCGCCAGCAGCCAAGCTACAGGGGGCGCCGGCACCGGGGAGCTGTTTTTT.

The genes are TRBV5-6 and TRBJ1-3; possible D gene TRBD1, 5 bases. Germline V lookup: CDR1 SGHDT, CDR2 YYEEEE. The germline V and J ends were trimmed by 1 base and 0 bases, with 11 bases remaining between them. The CDR3 contains 16 residues. CDR3 in amino acids: CASSLRRGSSGNTIYF. Here the CDR3 DNA reads TGTGCCAGCAGCTTGAGGCGGGGGAGCTCTGGAAACACCATATATTTT.

This chain links TRBV5-4 with TRBJ1-2; 7 nucleotides match TRBD1. The CDR3 sequence is 15 residues long. In germline, CDR1 is SGHNT, CDR2 YYREEE (reference sequence). V lost 1 base, J lost 7 bases, and 10 bases stayed unmatched. CDR3: CASSLRQGGTRGYTF. CDR3 nucleotide sequence: TGTGCCAGCAGCTTGAGACAGGGAGGTACTCGTGGCTACACCTTC. The whole variable domain, filled in from reference TRBV5-4 and TRBJ1-2, reads ETGVTQSPTHLIKTRGQQVTLRCSSQSGHNTVSWYQQALGQGPQFIFQYYREEENGRGNFPPRFSGLQFPNYSSELNVNALELDDSALYLCASSLRQGGTRGYTFGSGTRLTVV.